The 16 T cell receptor beta chains below all came from one sample that was sequenced in a study of T cell responses to AZD1222 COVID-19 vaccine. Generated by immunoSEQ multiplex PCR, the TCRdb table keeps only in-frame clones and is missing some. The sample yields tens of thousands of clones, 90% seen once. The source material was peripheral blood, sampled 28 days after the second AZD1222 dose. The origin of the receptors is an adult who received the AZD1222 COVID-19 vaccine.

The V call is TRBV9, the J call TRBJ2-5, with 13 bases aligning to TRBD2. The germline CDR1 and CDR2 sequences are SGDLS and YYNGEE. CDR3 length: 17 residues. After removal of 0 bases from V and 5 bases from J, the junction contained 7 bases not matched to a gene. The chain's CDR3 is CASSVVGTSGVGETQYF. DNA of the CDR3: TGTGCCAGCAGCGTAGTGGGGACTAGCGGGGTAGGGGAGACCCAGTACTTC. Full variable domain (rest looked up from reference TRBV9 and TRBJ2-5): DSGVTQTPKHLITATGQRVTLRCSPRSGDLSVYWYQQSLDQGLQFLIQYYNGEERAKGNILERFSAQQFPDLHSELNLSSLELGDSALYFCASSVVGTSGVGETQYFGPGTRLLVL.

The genes are TRBV3-1 (or the pseudogene TRBV3-2) and TRBJ1-2; TRBD1 is a possible D gene (5 bases). This CDR3 region has 13 residues. CDR1 LGHDT and CDR2 YNNKEL come from the germline V gene (reference sequence). Trimming stripped 0 bases from V and 4 bases from J, with 6 bases between. The CDR3 DNA is TGTGCCAGCAGCCAAGATGGGGGCTATGGCTACACCTTC. Its translation is CASSQDGGYGYTF.

This chain connects TRBV14 to TRBJ2-5; no clear D. Trimming stripped 1 base from V and 7 bases from J, with 4 bases between. The length of the CDR3 is 11 residues. Germline CDR1 reads SGHDN; CDR2 reads FVKESK. The chain's CDR3 is CASSQGPTQYF. In DNA form, the CDR3 reads TGTGCCAGCAGCCAAGGGCCGACCCAGTACTTC. Variable domain in full (rest from reference TRBV14 and TRBJ2-5): EAGVTQFPSHSVIEKGQTVTLRCDPISGHDNLYWYRRVMGKEIKFLLHFVKESKQDESGMPNNRFLAERTGGTYSTLKVQPAELEDSGVYFCASSQGPTQYFGPGTRLLVL.

The chain combines TRBV4-1 with TRBJ1-1, with D unresolved. CDR3 length: 15 amino acids. Looked up from germline, CDR1 is MGHRA and CDR2 is YSYEKL. Trimming took off 0 bases at V and 0 bases at J, with 8 bases between the two ends. This chain's CDR3 is CASSQENFMNTEAFF. CDR3 in DNA: TGCGCCAGCAGCCAAGAAAACTTTATGAACACTGAAGCTTTCTTT.

This clone was picked up a small number of times. The chain is built from TRBV19 and TRBJ2-5; D gene ambiguous. CDR1 is LNHDA, CDR2 SQIVND, per germline (reference sequence). The V end was cut by 1 base, the J end by 3 bases, with 6 bases between. This CDR3 has 13 amino acids. CDR3: CASSIGGKETQYF. The CDR3 DNA sequence: TGTGCCAGTAGTATAGGTGGTAAAGAGACCCAGTACTTC.

A single count supports this clone. This rearrangement joins TRBV29-1 to TRBJ2-3; TRBD1 is a possible D gene (6 bases). Germline assignment: CDR1 SQVTM and CDR2 ANQGSEA. The V end lost 4 bases, the J end lost 2 bases, and 10 bases lay between the germline ends. The CDR3 consists of 13 residues. In DNA form, the CDR3 reads TGCAGCGTTGCAGGGGTCGTCACAGATACGCAGTATTTT. This gives the protein CSVAGVVTDTQYF.

The V gene is TRBV10-3, the J gene TRBJ1-6, with D tentatively TRBD1 (6 bases). Trimming stripped 10 bases from V and 7 bases from J, with 23 bases between. CDR1 is ENHRY and CDR2 is SYGVKD in the germline V gene. This CDR3 is 16 amino acids long. In nucleotides, the CDR3 is TGTGCCACCCACGGGGGGCGGACGGGGGGGAATTCACCCCTCCACTTT. Translated: CATHGGRTGGNSPLHF.

A single count supports this clone. The chain uses TRBV7-2 and TRBJ1-2; no reliable D call. There are 13 residues in the CDR3. V dropped 2 bases and J dropped 3 bases, with 7 bases sitting between them. Germline V gives CDR1 SGHTA, CDR2 FQGNSA. The CDR3 reads CASSLQNDYGYTF. The DNA of the CDR3 is TGTGCCAGCAGCTTACAAAACGACTATGGCTACACCTTC.

The rearrangement joins TRBV11-2 to TRBJ1-5; 7 bases are shared with TRBD1. CDR1 is SGHAT, CDR2 FQNNGV, per germline. This CDR3 is built from 15 residues. With V trimmed by 5 bases and J by 0 bases, 4 bases remained unmatched. The CDR3 reads CASSQGTVSNQPQHF. CDR3 coding DNA: TGTGCCAGCAGCCAAGGGACAGTTAGCAATCAGCCCCAGCATTTT.

The chain carries TRBV11-3 and TRBJ2-1; 7 nucleotides line up with TRBD1. Unmatched junction bases numbered 10, after V lost 5 bases and J lost 0 bases. Germline CDR1 is SGHNT and CDR2 is YENEEA. The CDR3 has 17 residues. The DNA for the CDR3 is TGTGCCAGCAGCCCCACGGACAGGTGGAGCTCCTACAATGAGCAGTTCTTC. The encoded protein is CASSPTDRWSSYNEQFF.

This chain uses TRBV7-2 with TRBJ1-2; D uncertain. Germline values: CDR1 SGHTA, CDR2 FQGNSA. Trimming pared 5 bases from V and 3 bases from J, leaving 10 bases between. CDR3 length: 13 amino acids. The CDR3 DNA follows: TGTGCCAGCAGCATCGCCCCGGACTATGGCTACACCTTC. Translated: CASSIAPDYGYTF.

The chain recombines TRBV28 with TRBJ1-5, with TRBD1 as a possible D gene (5 bases). V shed 11 bases and J shed 4 bases, with 15 bases lying between them. The CDR3 length is 13 residues. CDR1 and CDR2 from the germline V gene are MDHEN and SYDVKM. As DNA, the CDR3 is TGTGCCCGGCTAGGGGCAGTAAATCAGCCCCAGCATTTT. Translating it yields CARLGAVNQPQHF.

This chain joins TRBV19 and TRBJ2-7; 11 bases align to TRBD2. V lost 5 bases, J lost 4 bases, and 10 bases stayed unmatched. The CDR3 runs to 16 residues. Germline V gene sequence: CDR1 LNHDA, CDR2 SQIVND (reference sequence). The CDR3 region is CASSPQLAGVSYEQYF. The CDR3 coding sequence is TGTGCCAGTAGTCCACAACTAGCGGGGGTTAGTTACGAGCAGTACTTC. Complete variable domain (other parts from reference TRBV19 and TRBJ2-7): DGGITQSPKYLFRKEGQNVTLSCEQNLNHDAMYWYRQDPGQGLRLIYYSQIVNDFQKGDIAEGYSVSREKKESFPLTVTSAQKNPTAFYLCASSPQLAGVSYEQYFGPGTRLTVT.

CDR3 residues: CASRRGGGNTGELFF. In nucleotides, the CDR3 is TGTGCCAGTCGTCGTGGCGGGGGGAACACCGGGGAGCTGTTTTTT. The rearrangement links TRBV19 to TRBJ2-2; 7 nucleotides match TRBD2. Trimming cost V 8 bases and J 1 base; bases outside gene matches: 7. Germline CDR1 is LNHDA and CDR2 is SQIVND (reference sequence). The CDR3 totals 15 residues.

The gene calls are TRBV18 and TRBJ1-5; D remains ambiguous. V was pared by 2 bases and J by 0 bases, with 11 bases between. This CDR3 comprises 16 residues. CDR1 KGHSH and CDR2 LQKENI come from the germline V gene. The CDR3 region has the DNA TGTGCCAGCTCACCATGGGCCCCAAATAGCAATCAGCCCCAGCATTTT. Translating it yields CASSPWAPNSNQPQHF.

J is TRBJ2-3 and V is TRBV6-5, with 8 bases lining up with TRBD2. Germline-derived CDR1 and CDR2 are MNHEY and SVGAGI. The CDR3 covers 14 residues. V lost 0 bases to trimming and J lost 6 bases; unmatched junction nucleotides: 2. The CDR3: CASSYSASGDTQYF. CDR3 DNA sequence: TGTGCCAGCAGTTACTCTGCTAGCGGGGATACGCAGTATTTT.